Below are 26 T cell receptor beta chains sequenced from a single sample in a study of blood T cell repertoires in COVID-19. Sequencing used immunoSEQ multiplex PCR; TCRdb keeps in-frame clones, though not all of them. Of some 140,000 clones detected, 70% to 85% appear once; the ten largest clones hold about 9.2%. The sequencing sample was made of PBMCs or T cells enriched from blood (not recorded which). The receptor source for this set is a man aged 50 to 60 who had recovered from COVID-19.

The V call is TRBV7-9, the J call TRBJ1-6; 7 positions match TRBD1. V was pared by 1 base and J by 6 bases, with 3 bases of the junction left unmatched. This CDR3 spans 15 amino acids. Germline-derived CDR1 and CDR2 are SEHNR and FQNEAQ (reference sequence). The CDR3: CASSLEGAGNSPLHF. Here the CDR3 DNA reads TGTGCCAGCAGCTTAGAGGGGGCAGGTAATTCACCCCTCCACTTT. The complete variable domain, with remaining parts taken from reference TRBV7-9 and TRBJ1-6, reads DTGVSQNPRHKITKRGQNVTFRCDPISEHNRLYWYRQTLGQGPEFLTYFQNEAQLEKSRLLSDRFSAERPKGSFSTLEIQRTEQGDSAMYLCASSLEGAGNSPLHFGNGTRLTVT.

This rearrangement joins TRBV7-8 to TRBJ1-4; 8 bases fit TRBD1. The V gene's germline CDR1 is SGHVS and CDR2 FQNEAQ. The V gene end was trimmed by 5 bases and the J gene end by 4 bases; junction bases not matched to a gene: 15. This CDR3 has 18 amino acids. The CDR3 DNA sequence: TGTGCCAGCAGCCAAGGGAGGACAGGGAAAGCCGTTAATGAAAAACTGTTTTTT. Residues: CASSQGRTGKAVNEKLFF.

The chain's CDR3 is CAISRTGEEAFF. CDR3 DNA: TGTGCCATCAGTCGGACAGGGGAAGAAGCTTTCTTT. This chain links TRBV10-3 with TRBJ1-1, with 9 bases matching TRBD1. The CDR3 runs to 12 residues. The junction had 3 bases not matched to a gene; V was cut back by 5 bases and J by 8 bases. The germline V gene encodes CDR1 ENHRY and CDR2 SYGVKD.

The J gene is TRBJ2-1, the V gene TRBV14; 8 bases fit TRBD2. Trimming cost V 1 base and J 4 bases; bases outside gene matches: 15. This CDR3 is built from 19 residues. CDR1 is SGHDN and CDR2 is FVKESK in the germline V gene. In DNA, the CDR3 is TGTGCCAGCAGCCAAGGTCCGGGACTAGTGAGTCCCCCATACAATGAGCAGTTCTTC. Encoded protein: CASSQGPGLVSPPYNEQFF.

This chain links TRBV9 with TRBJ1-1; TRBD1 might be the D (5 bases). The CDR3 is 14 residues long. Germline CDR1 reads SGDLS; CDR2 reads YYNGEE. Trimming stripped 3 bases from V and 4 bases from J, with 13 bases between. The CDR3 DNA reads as TGTGCCAGCAGCGGGATCAGGGAAACCACTGAAGCTTTCTTT. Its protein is CASSGIRETTEAFF.

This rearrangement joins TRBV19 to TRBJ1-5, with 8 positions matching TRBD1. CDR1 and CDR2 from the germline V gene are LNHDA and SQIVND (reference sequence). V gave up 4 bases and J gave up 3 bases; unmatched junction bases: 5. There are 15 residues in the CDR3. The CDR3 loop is CASSKTGVFNQPQHF. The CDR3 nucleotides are TGTGCCAGTAGTAAGACAGGGGTTTTCAATCAGCCCCAGCATTTT.

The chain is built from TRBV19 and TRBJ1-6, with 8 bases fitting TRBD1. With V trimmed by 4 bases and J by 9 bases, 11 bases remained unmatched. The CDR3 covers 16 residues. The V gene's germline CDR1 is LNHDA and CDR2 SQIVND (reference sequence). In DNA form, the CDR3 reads TGTGCCAGTAGTACACCCCTGACAGGGGCGGTTTCACCCCTCCACTTT. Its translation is CASSTPLTGAVSPLHF.

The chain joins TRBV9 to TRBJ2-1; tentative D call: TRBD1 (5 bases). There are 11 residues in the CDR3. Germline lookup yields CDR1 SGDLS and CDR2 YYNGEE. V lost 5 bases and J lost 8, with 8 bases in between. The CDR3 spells CASSDRYEQFF. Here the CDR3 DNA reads TGTGCCAGCAGTGACAGATATGAGCAGTTCTTC.

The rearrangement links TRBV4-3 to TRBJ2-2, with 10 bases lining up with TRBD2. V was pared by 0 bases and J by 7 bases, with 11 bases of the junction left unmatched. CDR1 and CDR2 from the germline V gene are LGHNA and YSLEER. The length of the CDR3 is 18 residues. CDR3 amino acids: CASSQDILAGARGGELFF. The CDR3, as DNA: TGCGCCAGCAGCCAAGATATCCTAGCGGGGGCCCGGGGCGGGGAGCTGTTTTTT.

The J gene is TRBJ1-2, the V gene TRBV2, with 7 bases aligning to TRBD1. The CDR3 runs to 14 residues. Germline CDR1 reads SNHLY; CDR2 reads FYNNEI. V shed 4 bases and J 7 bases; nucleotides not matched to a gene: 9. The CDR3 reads CASSVRGRAGGYTF. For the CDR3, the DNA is TGTGCCAGCAGTGTGAGGGGGCGCGCAGGTGGCTACACCTTC.

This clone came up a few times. The CDR3 sequence: CASSFSDRPRYTF. The CDR3 bases are TGTGCCAGCAGTTTCTCAGACAGGCCCCGCTACACCTTC. The chain recombines TRBV28 with TRBJ1-2, with D possibly being TRBD1 (6 bases). The CDR3 length is 13 residues. The ends were cut back, 3 bases at V and 9 bases at J, with 14 bases in the middle. Germline CDR1 and CDR2: MDHEN and SYDVKM.

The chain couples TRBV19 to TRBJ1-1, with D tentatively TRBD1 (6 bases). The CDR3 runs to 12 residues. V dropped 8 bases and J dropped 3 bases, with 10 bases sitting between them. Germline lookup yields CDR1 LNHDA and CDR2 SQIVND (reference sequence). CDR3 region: CASEDRYTEAFF. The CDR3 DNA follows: TGTGCCAGTGAGGACAGATACACTGAAGCTTTCTTT.

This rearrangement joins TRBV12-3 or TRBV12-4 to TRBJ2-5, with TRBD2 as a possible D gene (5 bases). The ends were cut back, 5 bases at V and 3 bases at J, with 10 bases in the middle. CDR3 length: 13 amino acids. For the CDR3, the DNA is TGTGCCAGCAGTCCCGAGGAGGAAGAGACCCAGTACTTC. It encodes CASSPEEEETQYF.

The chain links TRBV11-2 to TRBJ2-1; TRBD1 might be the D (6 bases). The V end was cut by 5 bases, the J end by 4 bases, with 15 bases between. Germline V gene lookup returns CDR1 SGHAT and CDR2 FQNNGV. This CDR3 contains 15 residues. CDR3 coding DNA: TGTGCCAGCAGCCGACAGGCCCCCCAATACAATGAGCAGTTCTTC. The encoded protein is CASSRQAPQYNEQFF.

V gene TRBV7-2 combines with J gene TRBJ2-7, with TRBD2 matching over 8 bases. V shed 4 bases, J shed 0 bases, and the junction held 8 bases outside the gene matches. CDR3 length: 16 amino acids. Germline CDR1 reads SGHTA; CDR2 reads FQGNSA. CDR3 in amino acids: CASSSSGGASSYEQYF. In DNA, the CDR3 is TGTGCCAGCAGCTCCTCGGGGGGGGCCAGCTCCTACGAGCAGTACTTC. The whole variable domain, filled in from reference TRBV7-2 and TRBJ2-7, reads GAGVSQSPSNKVTEKGKDVELRCDPISGHTALYWYRQSLGQGLEFLIYFQGNSAPDKSGLPSDRFSAERTGGSVSTLTIQRTQQEDSAVYLCASSSSGGASSYEQYFGPGTRLTVT.

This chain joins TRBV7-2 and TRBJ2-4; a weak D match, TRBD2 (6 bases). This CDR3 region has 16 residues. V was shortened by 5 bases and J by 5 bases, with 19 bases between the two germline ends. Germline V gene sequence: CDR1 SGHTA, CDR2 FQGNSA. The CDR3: CASSLTAEGGQNIQYF. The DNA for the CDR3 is TGTGCCAGCAGCCTAACCGCGGAGGGTGGCCAAAACATTCAGTACTTC.

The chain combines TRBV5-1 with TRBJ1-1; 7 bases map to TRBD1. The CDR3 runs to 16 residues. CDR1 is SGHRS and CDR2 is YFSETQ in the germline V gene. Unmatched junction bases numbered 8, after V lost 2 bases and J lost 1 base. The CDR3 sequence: CASSLGDRVGNTEAFF. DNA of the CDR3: TGCGCCAGCAGCTTAGGAGACAGGGTGGGGAACACTGAAGCTTTCTTT.

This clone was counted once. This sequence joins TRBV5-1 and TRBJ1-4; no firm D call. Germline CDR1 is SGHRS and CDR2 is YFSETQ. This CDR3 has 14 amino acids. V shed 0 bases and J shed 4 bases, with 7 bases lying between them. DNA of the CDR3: TGCGCCAGCAGCTTGGTACGGTTTAATGAAAAACTGTTTTTT. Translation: CASSLVRFNEKLFF.

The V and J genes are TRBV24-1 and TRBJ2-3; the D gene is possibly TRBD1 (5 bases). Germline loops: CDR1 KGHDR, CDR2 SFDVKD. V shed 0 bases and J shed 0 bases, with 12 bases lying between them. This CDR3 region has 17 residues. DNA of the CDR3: TGTGCCACCAGTGATTTGGAGCCAGGGCACAGCACAGATACGCAGTATTTT. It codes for CATSDLEPGHSTDTQYF.

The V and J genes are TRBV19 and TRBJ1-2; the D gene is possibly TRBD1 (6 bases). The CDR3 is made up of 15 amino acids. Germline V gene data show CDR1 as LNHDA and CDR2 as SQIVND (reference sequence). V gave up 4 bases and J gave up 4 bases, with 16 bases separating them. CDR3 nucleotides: TGTGCCAGTAGTACAGCCCATACAGGGTTCTATGGCTACACCTTC. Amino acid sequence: CASSTAHTGFYGYTF.

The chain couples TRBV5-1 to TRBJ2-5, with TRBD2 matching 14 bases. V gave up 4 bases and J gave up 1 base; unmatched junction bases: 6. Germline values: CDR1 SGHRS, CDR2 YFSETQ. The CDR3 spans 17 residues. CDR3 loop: CASSVGLAGGSQETQYF. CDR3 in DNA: TGCGCCAGCAGCGTCGGACTAGCGGGGGGTTCCCAAGAGACCCAGTACTTC.

CDR3 in amino acids: CASSFAGGAPQETQYF. The CDR3 bases are TGTGCCAGCAGCTTTGCGGGGGGCGCCCCCCAAGAGACCCAGTACTTC. This chain joins TRBV5-4 and TRBJ2-5; TRBD2 matches at 8 bases. Germline V gene lookup returns CDR1 SGHNT and CDR2 YYREEE (reference sequence). The V and J ends lost 2 bases and 1 base, in that order; junction bases with no gene match: 7. The CDR3 length is 16 residues.

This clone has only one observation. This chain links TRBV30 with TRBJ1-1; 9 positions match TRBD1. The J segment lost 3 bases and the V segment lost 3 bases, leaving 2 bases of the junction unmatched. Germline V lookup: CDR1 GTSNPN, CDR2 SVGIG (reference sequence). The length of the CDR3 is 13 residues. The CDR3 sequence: CAWRGQGYTEAFF. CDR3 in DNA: TGTGCCTGGAGGGGACAGGGCTACACTGAAGCTTTCTTT.

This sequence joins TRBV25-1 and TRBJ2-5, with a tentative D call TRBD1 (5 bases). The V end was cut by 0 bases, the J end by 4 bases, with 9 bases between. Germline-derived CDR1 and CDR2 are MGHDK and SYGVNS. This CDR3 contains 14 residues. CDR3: CASSEYSGSETQYF. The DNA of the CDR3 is TGTGCCAGCAGTGAATACTCAGGGTCAGAGACCCAGTACTTC.

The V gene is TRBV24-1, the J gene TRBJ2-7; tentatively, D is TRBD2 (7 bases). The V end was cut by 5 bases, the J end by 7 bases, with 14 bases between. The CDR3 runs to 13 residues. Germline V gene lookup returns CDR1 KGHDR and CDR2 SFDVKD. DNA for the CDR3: TGTGCCACCAGTGGTATAGGGGGGGATGAGCAGTACTTC. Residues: CATSGIGGDEQYF.

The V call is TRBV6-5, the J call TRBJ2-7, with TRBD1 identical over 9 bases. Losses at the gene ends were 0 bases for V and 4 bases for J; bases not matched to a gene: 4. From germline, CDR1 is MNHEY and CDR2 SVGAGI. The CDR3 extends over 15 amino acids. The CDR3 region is CASSYSRTGAYEQYF. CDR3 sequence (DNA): TGTGCCAGCAGTTACTCCCGGACAGGGGCGTACGAGCAGTACTTC.